These 3 T cell receptor gamma chains were sequenced from one sample in a study of gammadelta T cells in human blood. TCRdb called clones from the RT-PCR reads again using CATT. The data contain several hundred gamma-chain clones, approximately 9.9% of them singletons. Sequenced material: non-Vgamma9Vdelta2 gamma-delta T cells from cord blood. Receptors originate from a newborn.

This clone turned up a few times. A far bigger clonotype differs at one base, so this is likely a read error. The same CDR3 also results from other DNA sequences found in this sample. J is TRGJP1 and V is TRGV5. The CDR3 sequence is 13 residues long. Germline-derived CDR1 and CDR2 are VINAFY and YDVSNSKD. Losses at the gene ends were 1 base for V and 6 bases for J; bases not matched to a gene: 2. This chain's CDR3 is CATWDRPGWFKIF. CDR3 nucleotide sequence: TGTGCCACCTGGGACAGACCTGGTTGGTTCAAGATATTT.

This clone is deemed large. The chain recombines TRGV10 with TRGJP1. TRGV10 is an ORF; its function is uncertain. J lost 6 bases, V lost 8 bases, and 13 bases had no gene match. The CDR3 runs 15 residues. CDR3 sequence: CAAWPWGEAGWFKIF. CDR3 nucleotide sequence: TGTGCTGCGTGGCCCTGGGGTGAGGCTGGTTGGTTCAAGATATTT.

In regard to this clone: A read error may explain this, as a much larger clone is one base away. Other DNA sequences within the sample encode an identical CDR3. V gene TRGV4 combines with J gene TRGJP1. There are 14 residues in the CDR3. CDR1 and CDR2 (germline): EGSTGY, YDSYTSSV. The CDR3 here is CATWDEGTGWFKIF. Here the CDR3 DNA reads TGTGCCACCTGGGATGAGGGCACTGGTTGGTTTAAGATATTT.